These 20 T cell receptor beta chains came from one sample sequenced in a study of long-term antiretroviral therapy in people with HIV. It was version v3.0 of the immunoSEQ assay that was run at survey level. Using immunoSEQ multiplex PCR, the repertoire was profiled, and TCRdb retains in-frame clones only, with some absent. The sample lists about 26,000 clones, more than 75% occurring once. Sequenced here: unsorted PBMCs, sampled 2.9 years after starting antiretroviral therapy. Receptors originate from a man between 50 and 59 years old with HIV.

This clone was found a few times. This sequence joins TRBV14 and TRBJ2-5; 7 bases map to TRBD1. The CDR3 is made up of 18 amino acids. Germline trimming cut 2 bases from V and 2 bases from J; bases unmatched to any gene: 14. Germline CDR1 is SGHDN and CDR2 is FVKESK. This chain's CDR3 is CASSQFRTGHFLQETQYF. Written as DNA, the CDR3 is TGTGCCAGCAGCCAATTCCGGACAGGACATTTTTTACAAGAGACCCAGTACTTC.

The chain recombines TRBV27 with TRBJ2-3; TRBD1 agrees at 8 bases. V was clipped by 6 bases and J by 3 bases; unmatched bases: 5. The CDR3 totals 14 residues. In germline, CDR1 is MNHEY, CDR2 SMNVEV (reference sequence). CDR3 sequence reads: CASRTTGGTDTQYF. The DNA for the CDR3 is TGTGCCAGCAGAACTACAGGGGGGACAGATACGCAGTATTTT.

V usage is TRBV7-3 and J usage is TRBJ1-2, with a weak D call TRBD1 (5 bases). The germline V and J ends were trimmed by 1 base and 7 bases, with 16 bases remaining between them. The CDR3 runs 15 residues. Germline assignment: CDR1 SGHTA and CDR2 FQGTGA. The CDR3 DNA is TGTGCCAGCAGCTTAAACGGCGGTTGGGGCGGTGGCTACACCTTC. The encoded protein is CASSLNGGWGGGYTF.

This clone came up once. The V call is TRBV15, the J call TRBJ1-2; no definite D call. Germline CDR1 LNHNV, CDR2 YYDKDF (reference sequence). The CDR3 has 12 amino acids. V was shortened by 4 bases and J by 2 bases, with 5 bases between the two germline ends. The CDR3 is CATSIRNYGYTF. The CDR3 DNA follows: TGTGCCACCAGCATCAGGAACTATGGCTACACCTTC.

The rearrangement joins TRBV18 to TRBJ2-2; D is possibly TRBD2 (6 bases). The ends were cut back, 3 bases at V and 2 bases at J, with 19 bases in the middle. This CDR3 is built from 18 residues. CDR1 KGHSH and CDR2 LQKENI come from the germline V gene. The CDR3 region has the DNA TGTGCCAGCTCACCTGATAGGCGCGGGATACCTAACACCGGGGAGCTGTTTTTT. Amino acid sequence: CASSPDRRGIPNTGELFF.

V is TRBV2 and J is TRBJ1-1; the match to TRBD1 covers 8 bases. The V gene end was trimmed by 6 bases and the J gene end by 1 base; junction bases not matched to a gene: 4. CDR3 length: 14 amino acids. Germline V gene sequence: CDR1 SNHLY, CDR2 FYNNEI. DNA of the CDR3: TGTGCCAGCAGCGGGACAGGCAGGAACACTGAAGCTTTCTTT. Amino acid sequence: CASSGTGRNTEAFF.

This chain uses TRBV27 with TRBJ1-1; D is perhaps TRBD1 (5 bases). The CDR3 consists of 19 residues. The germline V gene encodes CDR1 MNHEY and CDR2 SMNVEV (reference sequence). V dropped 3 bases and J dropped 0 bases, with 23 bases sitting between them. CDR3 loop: CASSLRAQGRVFMNTEAFF. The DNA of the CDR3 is TGTGCCAGCAGTTTGAGAGCTCAGGGTAGGGTATTTATGAACACTGAAGCTTTCTTT.

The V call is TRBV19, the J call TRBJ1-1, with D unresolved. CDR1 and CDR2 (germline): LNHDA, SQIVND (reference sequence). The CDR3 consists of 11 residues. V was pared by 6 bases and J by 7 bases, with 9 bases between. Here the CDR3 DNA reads TGTGCCAGTAGCTACAGTCTTGAAGCTTTCTTT. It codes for CASSYSLEAFF.

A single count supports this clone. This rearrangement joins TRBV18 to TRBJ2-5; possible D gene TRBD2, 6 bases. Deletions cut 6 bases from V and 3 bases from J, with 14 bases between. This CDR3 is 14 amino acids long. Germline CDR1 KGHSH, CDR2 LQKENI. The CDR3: CASSSYGGEETQYF. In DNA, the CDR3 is TGTGCCAGCTCGTCCTACGGGGGTGAAGAGACCCAGTACTTC. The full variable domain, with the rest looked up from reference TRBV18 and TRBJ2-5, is NAGVMQNPRHLVRRRGQEARLRCSPMKGHSHVYWYRQLPEEGLKFMVYLQKENIIDESGMPKERFSAEFPKEGPSILRIQQVVRGDSAAYFCASSSYGGEETQYFGPGTRLLVL.

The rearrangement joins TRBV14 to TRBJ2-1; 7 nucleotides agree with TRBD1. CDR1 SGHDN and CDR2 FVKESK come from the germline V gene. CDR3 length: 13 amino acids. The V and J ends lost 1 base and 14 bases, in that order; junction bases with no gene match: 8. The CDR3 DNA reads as TGTGCCAGCAGCCAAGTCCTCGGGACAGACGAGTTCTTC. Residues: CASSQVLGTDEFF.

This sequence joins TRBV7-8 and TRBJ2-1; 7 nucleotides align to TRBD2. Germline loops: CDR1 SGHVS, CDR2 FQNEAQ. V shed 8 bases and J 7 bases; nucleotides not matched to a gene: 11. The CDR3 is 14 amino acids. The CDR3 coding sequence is TGTGCCAGCTTGAGACTAGCTTGGATGAATGAGCAGTTCTTC. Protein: CASLRLAWMNEQFF. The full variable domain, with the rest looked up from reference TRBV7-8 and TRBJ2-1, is GAGVSQSPRYKVAKRGQDVALRCDPISGHVSLFWYQQALGQGPEFLTYFQNEAQLDKSGLPSDRFFAERPEGSVSTLKIQRTQQEDSAVYLCASLRLAWMNEQFFGPGTRLTVL.

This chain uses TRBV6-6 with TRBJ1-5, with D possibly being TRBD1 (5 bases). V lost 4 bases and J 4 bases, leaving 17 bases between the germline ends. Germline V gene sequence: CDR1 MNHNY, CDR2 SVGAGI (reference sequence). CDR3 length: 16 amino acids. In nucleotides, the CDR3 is TGTGCCAGCAGTTCCGCAGGGCGAAGCCAAAATCAGCCCCAGCATTTT. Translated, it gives CASSSAGRSQNQPQHF.

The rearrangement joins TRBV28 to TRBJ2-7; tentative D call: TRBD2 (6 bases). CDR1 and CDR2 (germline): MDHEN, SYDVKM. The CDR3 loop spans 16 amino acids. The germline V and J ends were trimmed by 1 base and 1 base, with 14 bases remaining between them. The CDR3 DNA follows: TGTGCCAGCAGTTTATCGGGTCAGGGAGGTTCCTACGAGCAGTACTTC. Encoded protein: CASSLSGQGGSYEQYF.

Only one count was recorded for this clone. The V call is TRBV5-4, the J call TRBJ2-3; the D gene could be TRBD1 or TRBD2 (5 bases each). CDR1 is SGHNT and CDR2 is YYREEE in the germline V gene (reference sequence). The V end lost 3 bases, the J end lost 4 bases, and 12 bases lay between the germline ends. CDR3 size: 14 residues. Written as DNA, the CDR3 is TGTGCCAGCAGCTCCCCCGAGGGGTCAGATACGCAGTATTTT. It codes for CASSSPEGSDTQYF.

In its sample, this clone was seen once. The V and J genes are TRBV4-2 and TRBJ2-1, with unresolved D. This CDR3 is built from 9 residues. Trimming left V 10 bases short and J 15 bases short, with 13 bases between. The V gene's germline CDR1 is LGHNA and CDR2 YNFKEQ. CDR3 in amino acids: CATTEVPFF. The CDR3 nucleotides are TGTGCCACCACTGAAGTCCCGTTCTTC.

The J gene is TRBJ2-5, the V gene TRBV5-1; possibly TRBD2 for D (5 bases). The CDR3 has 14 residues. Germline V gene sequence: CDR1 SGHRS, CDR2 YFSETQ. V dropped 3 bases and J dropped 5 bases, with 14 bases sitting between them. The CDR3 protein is CASSSEGSRETQYF. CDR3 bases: TGCGCCAGCAGCTCCGAGGGTTCACGCGAGACCCAGTACTTC.

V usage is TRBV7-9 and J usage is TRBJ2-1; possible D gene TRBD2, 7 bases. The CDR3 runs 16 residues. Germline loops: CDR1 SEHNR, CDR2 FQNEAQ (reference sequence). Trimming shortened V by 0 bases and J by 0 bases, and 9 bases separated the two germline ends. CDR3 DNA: TGTGCCAGCAGCTTAGCGCGGGGGCCCTCCTACAATGAGCAGTTCTTC. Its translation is CASSLARGPSYNEQFF.

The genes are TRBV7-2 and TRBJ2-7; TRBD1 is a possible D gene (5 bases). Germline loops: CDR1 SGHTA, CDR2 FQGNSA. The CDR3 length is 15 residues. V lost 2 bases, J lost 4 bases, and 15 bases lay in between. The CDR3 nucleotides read TGTGCCAGCAGCTTACCGGCCAGGGTAAGTTACGAGCAGTACTTC. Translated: CASSLPARVSYEQYF.

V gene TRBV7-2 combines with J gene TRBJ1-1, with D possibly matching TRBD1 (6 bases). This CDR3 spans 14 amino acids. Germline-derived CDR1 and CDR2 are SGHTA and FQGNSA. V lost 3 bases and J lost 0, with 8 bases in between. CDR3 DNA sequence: TGTGCCAGCAGCTTGCGGACAGTGAACACTGAAGCTTTCTTT. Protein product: CASSLRTVNTEAFF.

CDR3 nucleotides: TGTGCCACCAAGACAGGGATGACCGGGGAGCTGTTTTTT. Translation gives CATKTGMTGELFF. The J gene is TRBJ2-2, the V gene TRBV15; 7 bases agree with TRBD1. Germline CDR1 LNHNV, CDR2 YYDKDF (reference sequence). Losses at the gene ends were 7 bases for V and 5 bases for J; bases not matched to a gene: 4. The length of the CDR3 is 13 residues.